This TCR beta chain is from a study of blood T cell repertoires in COVID-19. As for the study in general: Specimens from acute and convalescent COVID-19 originated in the United States, Italy and Spain. PBMCs, B-cell-depleted T cells, or T cells provided the cDNA or gDNA that made up the material.

Original analysis: It was from reference gene primer amplification that nucleated cell counts were estimated. TCRdb's copy holds only in-frame clones and misses some; the assay was immunoSEQ multiplex PCR. D and trimming were read from the DNA, whereas the V and J calls and clone size are those reported in that table. Among over 130,000 clones listed, about 74% were seen once. Per the germline V gene, CDR1 is ENHRY and CDR2 is SYGVKD. V lost 8 bases to trimming and J lost 6 bases, with 16 bases between them. The CDR3 is made up of 14 amino acids. This rearrangement joins TRBV10-3 to TRBJ2-2, with D perhaps matching TRBD1 (5 bases). Sequenced sample: peripheral blood. This receptor was taken from a man aged 50-59 years with acute or convalescent COVID-19. The CDR3 DNA sequence: TGTGCCATCGGGGAATCGGAAGGGGCCGGGGAGCTGTTTTTT. Translating gives CAIGESEGAGELFF.